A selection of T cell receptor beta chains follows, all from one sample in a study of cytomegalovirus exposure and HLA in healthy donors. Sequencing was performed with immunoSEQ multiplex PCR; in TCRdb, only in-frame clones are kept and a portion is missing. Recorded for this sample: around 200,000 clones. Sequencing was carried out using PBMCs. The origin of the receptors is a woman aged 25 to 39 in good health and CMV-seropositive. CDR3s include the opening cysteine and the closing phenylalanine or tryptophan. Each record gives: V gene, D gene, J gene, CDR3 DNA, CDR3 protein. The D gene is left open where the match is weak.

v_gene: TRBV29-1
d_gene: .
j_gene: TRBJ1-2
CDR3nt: TGCAGCGTTCTGGGACTGATTAACTATGGCTACACCTTC
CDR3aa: CSVLGLINYGYTF

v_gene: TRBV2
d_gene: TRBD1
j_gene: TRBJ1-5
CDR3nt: TGTGCCAGCAGCGCTGTCGGACAGGGCAATCAGCCCCAGCATTTT
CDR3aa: CASSAVGQGNQPQHF

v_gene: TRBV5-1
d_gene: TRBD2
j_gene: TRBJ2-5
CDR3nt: TGCGCCAGCAGCTCGAATAGACTAGCGGGAGGAGAGACCCAGTACTTC
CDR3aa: CASSSNRLAGGETQYF

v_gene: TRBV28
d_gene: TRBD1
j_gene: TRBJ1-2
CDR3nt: TGTGCCAGCAGCACCGGGACAGTGGAGGGCTACACCTTC
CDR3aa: CASSTGTVEGYTF

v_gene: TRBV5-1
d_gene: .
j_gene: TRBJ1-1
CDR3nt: TGCGCCAGCAGCTTCGAGGGCGACGGGGCTTTCTTT
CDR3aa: CASSFEGDGAFF

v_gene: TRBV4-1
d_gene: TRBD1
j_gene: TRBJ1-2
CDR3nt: TGCGCCAGCAGCCGGTCCCGGGACAGGGTAAACTATGGCTACACCTTC
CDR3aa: CASSRSRDRVNYGYTF

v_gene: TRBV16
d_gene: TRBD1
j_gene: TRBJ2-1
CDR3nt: TGTGCCAGCAGCCAATATGGACAGGGAGGATCCTACAATGAGCAGTTCTTC
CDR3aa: CASSQYGQGGSYNEQFF

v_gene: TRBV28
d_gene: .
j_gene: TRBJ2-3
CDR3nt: TGTGCCAGCAGTTTAAAAAGAGGGTCAGATACGCAGTATTTT
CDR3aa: CASSLKRGSDTQYF

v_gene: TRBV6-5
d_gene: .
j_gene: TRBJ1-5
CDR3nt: TGTGCCAGCAGCTCGACAGGTTTCAATCAGCCCCAGCATTTT
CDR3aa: CASSSTGFNQPQHF

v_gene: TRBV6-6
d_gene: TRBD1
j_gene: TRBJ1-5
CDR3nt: TGTGCCAGCAGTTCCCCCACAGGGGGCGCGGATCAGCCCCAGCATTTT
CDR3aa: CASSSPTGGADQPQHF

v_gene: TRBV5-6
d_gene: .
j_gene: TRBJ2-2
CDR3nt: TGTGCCAGCAGCTATGGCGTCGTCAGGGGCGGTAGTGCCGGGGAGCTGTTTTTT
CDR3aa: CASSYGVVRGGSAGELFF

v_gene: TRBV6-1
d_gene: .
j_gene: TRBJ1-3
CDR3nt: TGTGCCAGCGGTCGCGACAGTGGAAACACCATATATTTT
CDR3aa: CASGRDSGNTIYF

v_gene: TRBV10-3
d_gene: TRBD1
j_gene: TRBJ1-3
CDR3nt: TGTGCCATCAGTATAGGGACAGCGCTATCTACTGGAAACACCATATATTTT
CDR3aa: CAISIGTALSTGNTIYF

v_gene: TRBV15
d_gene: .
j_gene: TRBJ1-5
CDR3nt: TGTGCCACCAGCAGAGGAGTTGGGACATCAACTCAGCCCCAGCATTTT
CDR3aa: CATSRGVGTSTQPQHF

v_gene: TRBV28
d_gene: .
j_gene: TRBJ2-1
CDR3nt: TGTGCCAGCAGTTTAAATTTAGCGCGATCCTACAATGAGCAGTTCTTC
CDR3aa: CASSLNLARSYNEQFF

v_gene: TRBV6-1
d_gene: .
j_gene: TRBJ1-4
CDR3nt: TGTGCCAGCAGTGCATCGGGACGGGAGAATGAAAAACTGTTTTTT
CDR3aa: CASSASGRENEKLFF

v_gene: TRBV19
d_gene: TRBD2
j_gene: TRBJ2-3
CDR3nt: TGTGCCACTAAGCGGGAGGCCAACACAGATACGCAGTATTTT
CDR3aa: CATKREANTDTQYF

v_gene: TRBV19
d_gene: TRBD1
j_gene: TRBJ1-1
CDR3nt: TGTGCCAGTAGCCCCGACAGGGATAAGGAAGCTTTCTTT
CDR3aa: CASSPDRDKEAFF

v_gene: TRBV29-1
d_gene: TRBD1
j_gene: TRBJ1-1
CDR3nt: TGCAGCGTTAGGGGGCGGCACACTGAAGCTTTCTTT
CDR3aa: CSVRGRHTEAFF

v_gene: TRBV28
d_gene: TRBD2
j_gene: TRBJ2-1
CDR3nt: TGTGCCAGCAGGGGACTAGCGGGAGATCGGTACAATGAGCAGTTCTTC
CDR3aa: CASRGLAGDRYNEQFF

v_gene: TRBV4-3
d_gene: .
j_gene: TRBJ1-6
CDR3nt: TGCGCCAGCAGCCAAGAGAAGGGGTTTAATAATTCACCCCTCCACTTT
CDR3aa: CASSQEKGFNNSPLHF

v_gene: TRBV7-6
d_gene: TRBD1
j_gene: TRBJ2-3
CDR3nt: TGTGCCAGCAGCCCCCGACAGGGGCTGACCACAGATACGCAGTATTTT
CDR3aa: CASSPRQGLTTDTQYF

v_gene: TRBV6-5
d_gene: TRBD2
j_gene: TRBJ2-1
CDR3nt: TGTGCCAGCAGTTACCCGGGCGGGAGGGCCTGGGAGCAGTTCTTC
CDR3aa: CASSYPGGRAWEQFF

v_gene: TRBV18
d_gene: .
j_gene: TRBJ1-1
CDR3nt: TGTGCCAGCTCACCAAGTTCGGGGGGTAACACTGAAGCTTTCTTT
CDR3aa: CASSPSSGGNTEAFF

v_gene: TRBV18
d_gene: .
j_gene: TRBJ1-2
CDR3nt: TGTGCCAGCTCACCACGGGAGGACTATGGCTACACCTTC
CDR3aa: CASSPREDYGYTF

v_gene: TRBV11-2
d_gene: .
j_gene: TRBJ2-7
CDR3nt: TGTGCCAGCAGCTTAGTAGAGGGCGAGCAGTACTTC
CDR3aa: CASSLVEGEQYF

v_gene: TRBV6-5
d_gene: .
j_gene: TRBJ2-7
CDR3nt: TGTGCCAGCAGTCGCCGACAGTCGGTTTACGAGCAGTACTTC
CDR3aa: CASSRRQSVYEQYF

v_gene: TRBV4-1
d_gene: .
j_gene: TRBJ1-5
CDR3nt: TGCGCCAGCAGCCAAGATGGGCGGGGGTACAATCAGCCCCAGCATTTT
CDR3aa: CASSQDGRGYNQPQHF

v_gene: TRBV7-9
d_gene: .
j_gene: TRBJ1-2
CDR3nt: TGTGCCAGCAGCTTAGGTTCCAGGAACTATGGCTACACCTTC
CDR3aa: CASSLGSRNYGYTF

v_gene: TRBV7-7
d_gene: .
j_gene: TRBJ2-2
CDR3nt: TGTGCCAGCAGCCGGGGGTTACTATTCGGGGAGCTGTTTTTT
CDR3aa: CASSRGLLFGELFF

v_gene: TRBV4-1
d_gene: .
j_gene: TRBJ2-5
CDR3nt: TGCGCCAGCGGCGCCCCAGGGGCCGGGGAGACCCAGTACTTC
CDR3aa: CASGAPGAGETQYF

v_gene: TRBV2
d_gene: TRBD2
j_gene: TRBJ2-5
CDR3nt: TGTGCCAGCAGTGATTATATCGGGGGGAGAGAGACCCAGTACTTC
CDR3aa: CASSDYIGGRETQYF

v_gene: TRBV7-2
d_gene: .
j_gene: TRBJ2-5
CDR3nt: TGTGCCAGCAGCTTAGCGCGGGAGACCCAGTACTTC
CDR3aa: CASSLARETQYF

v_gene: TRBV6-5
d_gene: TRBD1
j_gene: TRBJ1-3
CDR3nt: TGTGCCAGCAGCCCCTGGGACAGTGGAAACACCATATATTTT
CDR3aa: CASSPWDSGNTIYF

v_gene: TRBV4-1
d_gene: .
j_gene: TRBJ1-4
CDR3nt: TGCGCCAGCAGCCGTGGGTGGGGGGGCGAAAAACTGTTTTTT
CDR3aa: CASSRGWGGEKLFF

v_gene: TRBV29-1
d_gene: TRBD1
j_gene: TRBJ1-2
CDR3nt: TGCAGCGTTGACCGCGTCGGGACAGCTAACTATGGCTACACCTTC
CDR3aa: CSVDRVGTANYGYTF

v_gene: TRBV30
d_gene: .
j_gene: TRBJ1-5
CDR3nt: TGTGCCTGGAGTGTAGGAGGAAGCAATCAGCCCCAGCATTTT
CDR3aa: CAWSVGGSNQPQHF

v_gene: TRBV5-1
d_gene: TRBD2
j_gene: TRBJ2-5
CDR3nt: TGCGCCAGCAGCTTGTCAGCGGGAGGGCTGAGGAACCAAGAGACCCAGTACTTC
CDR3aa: CASSLSAGGLRNQETQYF

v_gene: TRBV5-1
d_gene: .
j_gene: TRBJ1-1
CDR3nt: TGCGCCAGCAGCTTTACAGGTCGGACTGAAGCTTTCTTT
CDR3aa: CASSFTGRTEAFF

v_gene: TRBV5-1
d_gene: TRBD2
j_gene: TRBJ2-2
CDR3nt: TGCGCCAGCTCCGCGGGGGGATTGAACACCGGGGAGCTGTTTTTT
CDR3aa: CASSAGGLNTGELFF

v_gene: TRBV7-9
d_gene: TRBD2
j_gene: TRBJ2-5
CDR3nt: TGTGCCAGCAGCTTAACAAACCTAGCGGGGGTGACCCTGGAGACCCAGTACTTC
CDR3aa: CASSLTNLAGVTLETQYF

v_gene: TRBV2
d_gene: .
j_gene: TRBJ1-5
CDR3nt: TGTGCCAGCAGTGAAAGCTCAGGATCGGAGCCCCAGCATTTT
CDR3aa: CASSESSGSEPQHF

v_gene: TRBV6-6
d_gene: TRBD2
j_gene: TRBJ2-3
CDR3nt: TGTGCCATCAGAGGACTAGCGGGACGTGGCACAGATACGCAGTATTTT
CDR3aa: CAIRGLAGRGTDTQYF

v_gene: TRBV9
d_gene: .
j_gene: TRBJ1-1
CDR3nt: TGTGCCAGCAGCGCCCGATCACAGGGAAACACTGAAGCTTTCTTT
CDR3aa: CASSARSQGNTEAFF

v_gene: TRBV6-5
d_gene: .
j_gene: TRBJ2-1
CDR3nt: TGTGCCAGCAGTAACAGTCCTAGGGGCAATGAGCAGTTCTTC
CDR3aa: CASSNSPRGNEQFF

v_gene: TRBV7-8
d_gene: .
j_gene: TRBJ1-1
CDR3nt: TGTGCCAGCAGCCCTGGACAGCTAAACGCGAACACTGAAGCTTTCTTT
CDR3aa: CASSPGQLNANTEAFF

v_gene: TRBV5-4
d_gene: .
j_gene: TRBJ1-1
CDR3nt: TGTGCCAGCAGCTTGGTGGGGCCAGAGACTGAAGCTTTCTTT
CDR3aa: CASSLVGPETEAFF

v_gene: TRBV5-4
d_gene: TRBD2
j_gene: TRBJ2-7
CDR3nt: TGTGCCAGCAGCGCACCCGGGACTAGCGACGAGCAGTACTTC
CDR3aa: CASSAPGTSDEQYF

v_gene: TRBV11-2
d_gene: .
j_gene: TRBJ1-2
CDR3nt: TGTGCCAGCAGTACAGGTGGTGGCTACACCTTC
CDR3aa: CASSTGGGYTF

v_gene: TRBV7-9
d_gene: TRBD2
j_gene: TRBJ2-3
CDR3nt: TGTGCCAGCAGCTCTTGGGCGGGGGGAGCAGATACGCAGTATTTT
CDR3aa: CASSSWAGGADTQYF

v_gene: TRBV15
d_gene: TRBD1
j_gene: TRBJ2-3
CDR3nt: TGTGCCACCAGTAAAGGACAGGGCGAGGGTGTAGATACGCAGTATTTT
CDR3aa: CATSKGQGEGVDTQYF

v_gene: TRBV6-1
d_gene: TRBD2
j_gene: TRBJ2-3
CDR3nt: TGTGCCAGCAGTGACGCGGGGGGCACAGATACGCAGTATTTT
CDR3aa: CASSDAGGTDTQYF

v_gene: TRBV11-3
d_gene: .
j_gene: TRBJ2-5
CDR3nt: TGTGCCAGCAGCTTAATGGGGGCTAGGGGCCAGTACTTC
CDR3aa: CASSLMGARGQYF

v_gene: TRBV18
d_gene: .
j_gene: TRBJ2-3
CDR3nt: TGTGCCAGCTCACCGACAGGTCCCCGAGCAGATACGCAGTATTTT
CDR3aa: CASSPTGPRADTQYF